The entry below gives a single T cell receptor (beta chain) sequence along with its context. What it binds is unknown. The conserved final phenylalanine or tryptophan is absent from the CDR3, which likely points to a read error. The DNA is omitted, as the CDR3 cannot be located on it reliably, and the CDR3 follows TCRdb's listing. Primers: 60 Vbeta forward and 13 Jbeta reverse. Some clones are missing from TCRdb's copy, which holds only in-frame ones; the method was immunoSEQ multiplex PCR. The data hold under 250,000 clones, with around 80% observed a single time. The CDR3 is 11 residues long, counting both termini. The V gene's germline CDR1 is SNHLY and CDR2 FYNNEI. These data belong to a study of cytomegalovirus exposure and HLA in healthy donors. Findings and caveats of the study: The classifier, whose performance was assessed in both the original and validation cohorts, reportedly diagnosed cytomegalovirus status with high specificity and sensitivity.

The receptor was isolated from a woman in her twenties or thirties in good health and CMV-seropositive. Sample: PBMCs. The V call is TRBV2, the J call TRBJ2-7; the table's D gene call, TRBD1, was not cross checked with the DNA. Here the CDR3 reads CASSDPGHPKI.